These 13 T cell receptor beta chains originate from one sample sequenced in a study of regulatory T cells in long-lasting Graves disease. Time point specified: newly diagnosed GD, antithyroid drugs for less than 3 months. Isolated PBMC RNA provided the starting material for the TCR library. Researchers made TCR beta libraries by using iRepertoire HTBI primers and running Arm-PCR on CDR3 regions. TCRdb recomputed calls from the multiplex PCR reads with MiXCR, one row per CDR3 protein. This table has 410,000 or so distinct CDR3 sequences, 15% appearing once. The same sample was also used in a study of T cells in Graves' hyperthyroidism and ophthalmopathy.

The sample here was peripheral blood mononuclear cells (PBMCs), taken at new diagnosis, from a patient treated with antithyroid drugs. The receptors stem from a woman under 40 with Graves disease.

This clonotype has ten or more counts. CDR3 sequence (DNA): TGTGCCAGCTCGCCCGGGACAGGGCGCAATCAGCCCCAGCATTTT. Translated, it gives CASSPGTGRNQPQHF. V is TRBV18 and J is TRBJ1-5; 9 bases fit TRBD1. The CDR3 extends over 15 amino acids. V lost 6 bases, J lost 2 bases, and 5 bases stayed unmatched. Germline assignment: CDR1 KGHSH and CDR2 LQKENI.

This clonotype occurred many times. This chain joins TRBV13 and TRBJ1-1; tentatively, D is TRBD1 (5 bases). The CDR3 runs to 16 residues. V was pared by 1 base and J by 5 bases, with 17 bases between. Germline V gene lookup returns CDR1 PRHDT and CDR2 FYEKMQ (reference sequence). CDR3 in amino acids: CASSLEPSAGATEAFF. As DNA, the CDR3 is TGTGCCAGCAGCTTAGAGCCCTCCGCCGGGGCAACTGAAGCTTTCTTT.

The chain has TRBV5-6 and TRBJ2-7; 7 bases fit TRBD2. This CDR3 is 12 amino acids long. CDR1 and CDR2 from the germline V gene are SGHDT and YYEEEE. Trimming removed 3 bases from V and 6 bases from J; junction bases left unmatched: 3. The CDR3 region has the DNA TGTGCCAGCAGCTCCCTAGCGGTCGAGCAGTACTTC. It specifies CASSSLAVEQYF. Looking up the rest from reference TRBV5-6 and TRBJ2-7 gives the full variable domain: DAGVTQSPTHLIKTRGQQVTLRCSPKSGHDTVSWYQQALGQGPQFIFQYYEEEERQRGNFPDRFSGHQFPNYSSELNVNALLLGDSALYLCASSSLAVEQYFGPGTRLTVT.

This clonotype was counted at least ten times. This sequence joins TRBV2 and TRBJ2-2; D gene ambiguous. Germline V gene lookup returns CDR1 SNHLY and CDR2 FYNNEI. Trimming removed 6 bases from V and 6 bases from J, with 14 bases in between. This CDR3 has 14 residues. The CDR3 region has the DNA TGTGCCAGCAGCCCAACGGACGGATCCGGGGAGCTGTTTTTT. Encoded protein: CASSPTDGSGELFF.

V and J are TRBV24-1 and TRBJ1-1; no clear D gene. Trimming cost V 10 bases and J 2 bases, with 7 bases left between them. The CDR3 sequence is 11 residues long. Germline V gene lookup returns CDR1 KGHDR and CDR2 SFDVKD. DNA of the CDR3: TGTGCCACTTCCGACAACACTGAAGCTTTCTTT. Its translation is CATSDNTEAFF.

V gene TRBV10-3 combines with J gene TRBJ1-5; TRBD1 agrees at 9 bases. The junction had 5 bases not matched to a gene; V was cut back by 2 bases and J by 0 bases. The germline V gene has CDR1 ENHRY and CDR2 SYGVKD. CDR3 length equals 17 residues. Here the CDR3 reads CAISEGYRGPSNQPQHF. CDR3 sequence (DNA): TGTGCCATCAGTGAGGGCTACAGGGGGCCTAGCAATCAGCCCCAGCATTTT.

This clonotype was detected a few times. The chain recombines TRBV10-3 with TRBJ2-1, with 12 positions matching TRBD2. The germline CDR1 and CDR2 sequences are ENHRY and SYGVKD. The CDR3 is 19 residues long. V lost 4 bases, J lost 1 base, and 11 bases stayed unmatched. The CDR3 here is CAISGLAGELARSYNEQFF. In DNA, the CDR3 is TGTGCCATCAGTGGACTAGCGGGAGAACTGGCAAGGTCCTACAATGAGCAGTTCTTC.

This clonotype was recorded at least ten times. This chain joins TRBV28 and TRBJ2-7, with D possibly being TRBD1 (6 bases). Trimming took off 2 bases at V and 2 bases at J, with 16 bases between the two ends. CDR3 length equals 16 residues. Germline assignment: CDR1 MDHEN and CDR2 SYDVKM. CDR3 sequence reads: CASSLPPGTPAYEQYF. CDR3 nucleotides: TGTGCCAGCAGTTTACCCCCCGGGACACCTGCCTACGAGCAGTACTTC.

The chain recombines TRBV29-1 with TRBJ2-5; D is unclear. Germline V gene data show CDR1 as SQVTM and CDR2 as ANQGSEA. V lost 3 bases and J lost 4, with 9 bases in between. The CDR3 extends over 12 amino acids. The CDR3 loop reads CSVDLRPETQYF. The CDR3 nucleotides are TGCAGCGTTGATCTTCGGCCAGAGACCCAGTACTTC.

The rearrangement uses TRBV3-1 and TRBJ1-3; 9 bases align to TRBD1. The CDR3 consists of 16 residues. Germline assignment: CDR1 LGHDT and CDR2 YNNKEL (reference sequence). Losses at the gene ends were 3 bases for V and 0 bases for J; bases not matched to a gene: 3. The CDR3 here is CASSHLDRGSGNTIYF. The CDR3 DNA reads as TGTGCCAGCAGCCACTTGGACAGGGGCTCTGGAAACACCATATATTTT. Drawing the rest from reference TRBV3-1 and TRBJ1-3, the complete variable domain is DTAVSQTPKYLVTQMGNDKSIKCEQNLGHDTMYWYKQDSKKFLKIMFSYNNKELIINETVPNRFSPKSPDKAHLNLHINSLELGDSAVYFCASSHLDRGSGNTIYFGEGSWLTVV.

This clonotype was seen at least ten times. The rearrangement uses TRBV6-5 and TRBJ2-2; possible D gene TRBD1, 6 bases. CDR1 and CDR2 (germline): MNHEY, SVGAGI. This CDR3 is built from 15 residues. V was pared by 2 bases and J by 7 bases, with 14 bases between. The CDR3 protein is CASSYQPTGNGELFF. The CDR3 DNA reads as TGTGCCAGCAGTTACCAGCCTACAGGGAACGGGGAGCTGTTTTTT.

The table lists this clonotype with many counts. The gene calls are TRBV20-1 and TRBJ2-1, with 15 bases lining up with TRBD2. The CDR3 length is 13 residues. Germline trimming cut 7 bases from V and 7 bases from J; bases unmatched to any gene: 2. Looked up from germline, CDR1 is DFQATT and CDR2 is SNEGSKA (reference sequence). The CDR3 nucleotides read TGCAGTGGGACTAGCGGGAGGGAGAATGAGCAGTTCTTC. Translating gives CSGTSGRENEQFF.

This clonotype was recorded at least ten times. The chain joins TRBV7-9 to TRBJ2-7; D unresolved. CDR1 SEHNR and CDR2 FQNEAQ come from the germline V gene (reference sequence). Trimming took 2 bases from V and 5 from J, leaving 7 bases between them. The CDR3 extends over 12 amino acids. The CDR3 spells CASSLFDDEQYF. The CDR3 DNA sequence: TGTGCCAGCAGCTTATTCGACGACGAGCAGTACTTC.